These 5 T cell receptor beta chains were all obtained from the same sample, sequenced in a study of T cells expressing NK-cell markers. From its re-call of the 5' RACE reads, TCRdb lists each CDR3 protein once, without DNA. The table lists 550,000 to 600,000 distinct CDR3 sequences, with 3% to 4.5% in the top ten. The sequencing sample was made of blood T cells: a sorted CD56 or NKG2C T cell subset, CD4+ or CD8+ T cells, or bulk PBMC T cells (not recorded which). All receptors derive from a man between 18 and 35 years old in good health.

The chain links TRBV5-1 to TRBJ1-6; TCRdb selects TRBD1, and the lack of DNA leaves this call unchecked. Looked up from germline, CDR1 is SGHRS and CDR2 is YFSETQ. This CDR3 spans 15 amino acids. The CDR3 here is CASSLAGTGFSPLHF.

J is TRBJ2-5 and V is TRBV28. Germline values: CDR1 MDHEN, CDR2 SYDVKM. This CDR3 comprises 13 residues. This chain's CDR3 is CASSYSVVETQYF. Full variable domain (remainder filled in from reference TRBV28 and TRBJ2-5): DVKVTQSSRYLVKRTGEKVFLECVQDMDHENMFWYRQDPGLGLRLIYFSYDVKMKEKGDIPEGYSVSREKKERFSLILESASTNQTSMYLCASSYSVVETQYFGPGTRLLVL.

The chain carries TRBV30 and TRBJ2-7. The germline CDR1 and CDR2 sequences are GTSNPN and SVGIG (reference sequence). The CDR3 runs to 12 residues. The CDR3 is CAWSSDSYEQYF.

The chain's CDR3 is CASSTQTSVQETQYF. The J gene is TRBJ2-5, the V gene TRBV5-1; the D gene TCRdb calls, TRBD2, cannot be checked with no DNA. Germline-derived CDR1 and CDR2 are SGHRS and YFSETQ. The CDR3 loop spans 15 amino acids.

The CDR3 reads CALRIGRASYNEQFF. The chain couples TRBV7-9 to TRBJ2-1. CDR1 and CDR2 from the germline V gene are SEHNR and FQNEAQ (reference sequence). The CDR3 consists of 15 residues.